A selection of T cell receptor beta chains follows, all from one sample in a study of cytomegalovirus exposure and HLA in healthy donors. Method: immunoSEQ multiplex PCR; TCRdb's copy keeps in-frame clones and lacks some. This table holds some 200,000 clones. Sequenced: PBMCs. The receptors here all came from a woman younger than 30 in good health and CMV-seropositive. The CDR3 runs from the conserved cysteine through the conserved F or W. A D gene is named only where the DNA matches it firmly.

cdr3_length: 14; v_call: TRBV5-4; j_call: TRBJ1-5; d_call: .; cdr3_aa: CASSLMGAKQPQHF; cdr3_nt: TGTGCCAGCAGCTTGATGGGGGCAAAGCAGCCCCAGCATTTT
cdr3_length: 14; v_call: TRBV6-1; j_call: TRBJ2-7; d_call: TRBD1; cdr3_aa: CASKREQGPGEQYF; cdr3_nt: TGTGCCAGCAAAAGGGAACAGGGGCCTGGAGAGCAGTACTTC
cdr3_length: 17; v_call: TRBV15; j_call: TRBJ2-5; d_call: TRBD1; cdr3_aa: CATSRGLPGQGKETQYF; cdr3_nt: TGTGCCACCAGCAGAGGGTTGCCGGGACAGGGAAAGGAGACCCAGTACTTC
cdr3_length: 16; v_call: TRBV11-1; j_call: TRBJ1-2; d_call: .; cdr3_aa: CASSLFLAGKNYGYTF; cdr3_nt: TGTGCCAGCAGCTTATTTCTTGCAGGGAAAAACTATGGCTACACCTTC
cdr3_length: 15; v_call: TRBV5-1; j_call: TRBJ1-1; d_call: .; cdr3_aa: CASSLERGVNTEAFF; cdr3_nt: TGCGCCAGCAGCTTGGAACGGGGTGTGAACACTGAAGCTTTCTTT
cdr3_length: 15; v_call: TRBV6-5; j_call: TRBJ2-3; d_call: .; cdr3_aa: CASSYTGTSTDTQYF; cdr3_nt: TGTGCCAGCAGTTACACGGGGACTAGCACAGATACGCAGTATTTT
cdr3_length: 14; v_call: TRBV29-1; j_call: TRBJ2-2; d_call: .; cdr3_aa: CSVEAETPTGELFF; cdr3_nt: TGCAGCGTTGAAGCCGAGACACCCACCGGGGAGCTGTTTTTT
cdr3_length: 11; v_call: TRBV6-5; j_call: TRBJ2-5; d_call: .; cdr3_aa: CASSEGETQYF; cdr3_nt: TGTGCCAGCAGTGAGGGAGAGACCCAGTACTTC
cdr3_length: 14; v_call: TRBV5-6; j_call: TRBJ1-2; d_call: TRBD1; cdr3_aa: CASSKGQGMGGYTF; cdr3_nt: TGTGCCAGCAGCAAAGGACAGGGGATGGGGGGCTACACCTTC
cdr3_length: 14; v_call: TRBV11-2; j_call: TRBJ2-7; d_call: TRBD2; cdr3_aa: CASSLASGTYEQYF; cdr3_nt: TGTGCCAGCAGCCTAGCTAGCGGTACCTACGAGCAGTACTTC
cdr3_length: 13; v_call: TRBV2; j_call: TRBJ1-4; d_call: TRBD1; cdr3_aa: CASSDRGPEKLFF; cdr3_nt: TGTGCCAGCAGTGACAGGGGGCCTGAAAAACTGTTTTTT
cdr3_length: 21; v_call: TRBV13; j_call: TRBJ2-6; d_call: TRBD1; cdr3_aa: CASSLLVPPGQGDLGANVLTF; cdr3_nt: TGTGCCAGCAGCTTACTGGTCCCACCGGGACAGGGGGATCTTGGGGCCAACGTCCTGACTTTC
cdr3_length: 19; v_call: TRBV11-3; j_call: TRBJ1-3; d_call: .; cdr3_aa: CASSLVFGEIPSLGNTIYF; cdr3_nt: TGTGCCAGCAGCTTAGTTTTTGGAGAGATCCCCTCCCTCGGAAACACCATATATTTT
cdr3_length: 16; v_call: TRBV27; j_call: TRBJ1-6; d_call: .; cdr3_aa: CASSLSGGLENSPLHF; cdr3_nt: TGTGCCAGCAGTTTATCTGGAGGATTGGAAAATTCACCCCTCCACTTT
cdr3_length: 15; v_call: TRBV9; j_call: TRBJ2-5; d_call: .; cdr3_aa: CASSVGRGGFETQYF; cdr3_nt: TGTGCCAGCAGCGTAGGAAGAGGGGGTTTTGAGACCCAGTACTTC
cdr3_length: 15; v_call: TRBV5-1; j_call: TRBJ2-7; d_call: .; cdr3_aa: CASSLDADNSYEQYF; cdr3_nt: TGCGCCAGCAGCTTGGACGCTGACAACTCCTACGAGCAGTACTTC
cdr3_length: 15; v_call: TRBV5-1; j_call: TRBJ2-1; d_call: TRBD2; cdr3_aa: CASSFTGTSYNEQFF; cdr3_nt: TGCGCCAGCAGCTTTACCGGGACTAGCTACAATGAGCAGTTCTTC
cdr3_length: 15; v_call: TRBV2; j_call: TRBJ1-1; d_call: TRBD1; cdr3_aa: CASSDPGQMNTEAFF; cdr3_nt: TGTGCCAGCAGTGACCCGGGACAGATGAACACTGAAGCTTTCTTT
cdr3_length: 12; v_call: TRBV30; j_call: TRBJ1-1; d_call: TRBD1; cdr3_aa: CILTGGFGEAFF; cdr3_nt: TGTATTTTAACAGGGGGTTTTGGCGAAGCTTTCTTT
cdr3_length: 15; v_call: TRBV6-6; j_call: TRBJ2-7; d_call: TRBD2; cdr3_aa: CASSYSRGSGYEQYF; cdr3_nt: TGTGCCAGCAGTTACTCTCGCGGGAGTGGATACGAGCAGTACTTC
cdr3_length: 16; v_call: TRBV5-1; j_call: TRBJ2-1; d_call: .; cdr3_aa: CASSLLISGSNYEQFF; cdr3_nt: TGCGCCAGCAGCTTGCTGATTAGCGGTAGTAACTATGAGCAGTTCTTC
cdr3_length: 13; v_call: TRBV7-7; j_call: TRBJ2-2; d_call: .; cdr3_aa: CASSPGNTGELFF; cdr3_nt: TGTGCTAGCAGCCCCGGGAACACCGGGGAGCTGTTTTTT
cdr3_length: 16; v_call: TRBV5-6; j_call: TRBJ2-2; d_call: TRBD1; cdr3_aa: CASRPLGQGNTGELFF; cdr3_nt: TGTGCCAGCAGGCCCCTGGGACAGGGGAACACCGGGGAGCTGTTTTTT
cdr3_length: 14; v_call: TRBV30; j_call: TRBJ2-3; d_call: .; cdr3_aa: CAWSLGVGTDTQYF; cdr3_nt: TGTGCCTGGAGTTTAGGGGTAGGAACAGATACGCAGTATTTT
cdr3_length: 16; v_call: TRBV7-2; j_call: TRBJ1-2; d_call: .; cdr3_aa: CASSLGGRGSNYGYTF; cdr3_nt: TGTGCCAGCAGCTTAGGCGGCAGGGGCTCGAACTATGGCTACACCTTC
cdr3_length: 14; v_call: TRBV27; j_call: TRBJ1-1; d_call: .; cdr3_aa: CASSHLTDITEAFF; cdr3_nt: TGTGCCAGCAGTCACTTGACAGATATCACTGAAGCTTTCTTT
cdr3_length: 15; v_call: TRBV5-5; j_call: TRBJ2-7; d_call: TRBD1; cdr3_aa: CASSNPGGAWGEQYF; cdr3_nt: TGTGCCAGCAGCAATCCAGGGGGCGCCTGGGGGGAGCAGTACTTC
cdr3_length: 14; v_call: TRBV19; j_call: TRBJ2-7; d_call: .; cdr3_aa: CASSIETGTVEQYF; cdr3_nt: TGTGCCAGTAGTATAGAAACAGGGACGGTCGAGCAGTACTTC
cdr3_length: 15; v_call: TRBV7-9; j_call: TRBJ1-1; d_call: TRBD1; cdr3_aa: CASSLGGYRGTEAFF; cdr3_nt: TGTGCCAGCAGCTTAGGAGGTTACAGGGGGACTGAAGCTTTCTTT
cdr3_length: 15; v_call: TRBV19; j_call: TRBJ1-2; d_call: TRBD1; cdr3_aa: CASSLRTGANYGYTF; cdr3_nt: TGTGCCAGTAGTTTACGGACAGGCGCGAACTATGGCTACACCTTC
cdr3_length: 14; v_call: TRBV6-6; j_call: TRBJ1-1; d_call: .; cdr3_aa: CASSSRGMNTEAFF; cdr3_nt: TGTGCCAGCAGTTCCAGGGGTATGAACACTGAAGCTTTCTTT
cdr3_length: 15; v_call: TRBV5-5; j_call: TRBJ1-4; d_call: TRBD1; cdr3_aa: CASSPSGTGDEKLFF; cdr3_nt: TGTGCCAGCAGCCCTTCCGGGACAGGGGATGAAAAACTGTTTTTT
cdr3_length: 14; v_call: TRBV7-8; j_call: TRBJ2-7; d_call: TRBD1; cdr3_aa: CASSLVGQFYEQYF; cdr3_nt: TGTGCCAGCAGCTTAGTGGGACAGTTCTACGAGCAGTACTTC
cdr3_length: 12; v_call: TRBV13; j_call: TRBJ2-1; d_call: .; cdr3_aa: CASASGFNEQFF; cdr3_nt: TGTGCCAGCGCGAGCGGTTTCAATGAGCAGTTCTTC
cdr3_length: 13; v_call: TRBV5-1; j_call: TRBJ1-4; d_call: .; cdr3_aa: CASSLAGDEKLFF; cdr3_nt: TGCGCCAGCAGCTTGGCGGGGGATGAAAAACTGTTTTTT
cdr3_length: 16; v_call: TRBV19; j_call: TRBJ1-2; d_call: .; cdr3_aa: CASSTKGTPPVSGYTF; cdr3_nt: TGTGCCAGTAGTACTAAAGGGACTCCCCCAGTGAGTGGCTACACCTTC
cdr3_length: 12; v_call: TRBV10-3; j_call: TRBJ2-7; d_call: TRBD2; cdr3_aa: CAISGGSYEQYF; cdr3_nt: TGTGCCATCAGTGGCGGGAGTTACGAGCAGTACTTC
cdr3_length: 12; v_call: TRBV9; j_call: TRBJ1-3; d_call: .; cdr3_aa: CASSAPGNTIYF; cdr3_nt: TGTGCCAGCAGCGCTCCTGGAAACACCATATATTTT
cdr3_length: 16; v_call: TRBV28; j_call: TRBJ1-5; d_call: TRBD1; cdr3_aa: CASSHGGQGLYQPQHF; cdr3_nt: TGTGCCAGCAGCCACGGGGGACAGGGGTTATACCAGCCCCAGCATTTT
cdr3_length: 15; v_call: TRBV27; j_call: TRBJ1-3; d_call: .; cdr3_aa: CASSVTGSSGNTIYF; cdr3_nt: TGTGCCAGCAGTGTTACAGGAAGCTCTGGAAACACCATATATTTT
cdr3_length: 16; v_call: TRBV10-3; j_call: TRBJ1-1; d_call: TRBD1; cdr3_aa: CATKPDRTGANTEAFF; cdr3_nt: TGTGCCACAAAACCCGATCGCACAGGGGCGAACACTGAAGCTTTCTTT
cdr3_length: 12; v_call: TRBV5-4; j_call: TRBJ1-6; d_call: .; cdr3_aa: CASSLDNSPLHF; cdr3_nt: TGTGCCAGCAGCCTCGATAATTCACCCCTCCACTTT
cdr3_length: 12; v_call: TRBV5-1; j_call: TRBJ2-7; d_call: .; cdr3_aa: CASSLQVNEQYF; cdr3_nt: TGCGCCAGCAGCTTGCAAGTGAACGAGCAGTACTTC
cdr3_length: 14; v_call: TRBV12-2; j_call: TRBJ1-2; d_call: .; cdr3_aa: CASRLESVNYGYTF; cdr3_nt: TGTGCAAGTCGCTTAGAGTCGGTCAACTATGGCTACACCTTC
cdr3_length: 18; v_call: TRBV7-2; j_call: TRBJ2-7; d_call: TRBD2; cdr3_aa: CASSLGTAWRGGRNEQYF; cdr3_nt: TGTGCCAGCAGCTTAGGGACGGCCTGGCGGGGGGGCCGCAACGAGCAGTACTTC
cdr3_length: 15; v_call: TRBV7-2; j_call: TRBJ1-2; d_call: TRBD1; cdr3_aa: CASSLEGTGPYGYTF; cdr3_nt: TGTGCCAGCAGCTTAGAGGGGACAGGTCCTTATGGCTACACCTTC
cdr3_length: 16; v_call: TRBV15; j_call: TRBJ1-3; d_call: .; cdr3_aa: CATSRDLGSSGNTIYF; cdr3_nt: TGTGCCACCAGCAGAGATCTAGGGAGCTCTGGAAACACCATATATTTT
cdr3_length: 15; v_call: TRBV30; j_call: TRBJ2-5; d_call: TRBD2; cdr3_aa: CAWSARLAGEETQYF; cdr3_nt: TGTGCCTGGAGTGCCAGACTAGCGGGGGAAGAGACCCAGTACTTC
cdr3_length: 12; v_call: TRBV5-1; j_call: TRBJ2-3; d_call: .; cdr3_aa: CASTTSTDTQYF; cdr3_nt: TGCGCCAGCACCACTAGCACAGATACGCAGTATTTT
cdr3_length: 15; v_call: TRBV6-5; j_call: TRBJ2-1; d_call: .; cdr3_aa: CASSLLSGDYNEQFF; cdr3_nt: TGTGCCAGCAGCCTTCTTTCGGGGGATTACAATGAGCAGTTCTTC
cdr3_length: 13; v_call: TRBV10-2; j_call: TRBJ2-5; d_call: .; cdr3_aa: CASSGLSGETQYF; cdr3_nt: TGCGCCAGCAGCGGACTAAGCGGGGAGACCCAGTACTTC
cdr3_length: 22; v_call: TRBV29-1; j_call: TRBJ2-1; d_call: TRBD2; cdr3_aa: CSVDPPRPGTISGRPLSNEQFF; cdr3_nt: TGCAGCGTTGATCCCCCCCGCCCCGGGACAATAAGCGGGAGGCCTCTGAGCAATGAGCAGTTCTTC
cdr3_length: 17; v_call: TRBV18; j_call: TRBJ1-4; d_call: TRBD1; cdr3_aa: CASSPRLEGQGGEKLFF; cdr3_nt: TGTGCCAGCTCACCTCGACTCGAGGGACAGGGCGGTGAAAAACTGTTTTTT
cdr3_length: 18; v_call: TRBV6-1; j_call: TRBJ2-2; d_call: TRBD1; cdr3_aa: CASSVILTGESYTGELFF; cdr3_nt: TGTGCCAGCAGTGTAATATTAACAGGGGAGTCCTACACCGGGGAGCTGTTTTTT
cdr3_length: 16; v_call: TRBV9; j_call: TRBJ2-1; d_call: TRBD2; cdr3_aa: CASSPPAGASYNEQFF; cdr3_nt: TGTGCCAGCAGCCCCCCAGCGGGGGCCTCCTACAATGAGCAGTTCTTC
cdr3_length: 14; v_call: TRBV6-1; j_call: TRBJ1-2; d_call: .; cdr3_aa: CASSGSTAVYGYTF; cdr3_nt: TGTGCCAGCAGTGGGTCGACAGCCGTCTATGGCTACACCTTC
cdr3_length: 13; v_call: TRBV7-9; j_call: TRBJ1-4; d_call: .; cdr3_aa: CASILPGDEKLFF; cdr3_nt: TGTGCCAGCATCCTCCCGGGAGATGAAAAACTGTTTTTT
cdr3_length: 14; v_call: TRBV7-9; j_call: TRBJ2-7; d_call: TRBD2; cdr3_aa: CASRPDSGVYEQYF; cdr3_nt: TGTGCCAGCAGACCAGACAGCGGGGTATACGAGCAGTACTTC
cdr3_length: 14; v_call: TRBV14; j_call: TRBJ2-7; d_call: TRBD1; cdr3_aa: CASSAGTGGQGGYF; cdr3_nt: TGTGCCAGCAGCGCCGGGACAGGGGGCCAGGGCGGGTACTTC